One and the same sample provided the 28 T cell receptor beta chains below, sequenced in a study of identical twins. Using its own MiXCR run on the 5' RACE reads, TCRdb lists one record per CDR3 protein. The sample comprises about 890,000 distinct CDR3 sequences, 9% to 15% of which are singletons, and 1.5% to 2% rests with the top ten. The same specimen was also included in a second study, on yellow fever vaccine responses in identical twins.

The sequenced sample consisted of PBMCs. These receptors came from a woman between 18 and 29 years old in good health.

The rearrangement joins TRBV6-1 to TRBJ1-1; 8 nucleotides align to TRBD1. The CDR3 extends over 16 amino acids. Trimming took 6 bases from V and 0 from J; bases not matched to a gene: 9. The germline gives CDR1 MNHNS, CDR2 SASEGT. CDR3 protein: CASRHRTGPMNTEAFF. As DNA, the CDR3 is TGTGCCAGCAGACACCGGACAGGGCCCATGAACACTGAAGCTTTCTTT.

This clonotype showed up many times. This chain joins TRBV29-1 and TRBJ1-2; weak D call: TRBD1 (6 bases). CDR3 length: 12 amino acids. Between the trimmed V and J ends, which lost 6 bases and 2 bases, there was a span of 10 bases. Per germline, CDR1 SQVTM and CDR2 ANQGSEA. CDR3 coding DNA: TGCAGCGTGGCGGGGGCAAACTATGGCTACACCTTC. Translated, it gives CSVAGANYGYTF.

The rearrangement joins TRBV20-1 to TRBJ2-1, with 7 bases fitting TRBD1. The CDR3 length is 13 residues. Trimming removed 8 bases from V and 1 base from J; junction bases left unmatched: 5. Looked up from germline, CDR1 is DFQATT and CDR2 is SNEGSKA (reference sequence). The CDR3 region is CSTHRGSYNEQFF. The DNA of the CDR3 is TGCAGTACCCACAGGGGTTCCTACAATGAGCAGTTCTTC.

The J gene is TRBJ1-1, the V gene TRBV6-5, with D uncertain. The length of the CDR3 is 16 residues. Germline V CDR1 and CDR2: MNHEY, SVGAGI. V was clipped by 7 bases and J by 1 base, with 19 bases between them. The CDR3 nucleotides read TGTGCCAGCATTAAGGATGATTTACTTCGGAACACTGAAGCTTTCTTT. It is translated as CASIKDDLLRNTEAFF.

The rearrangement joins TRBV29-1 to TRBJ2-3, with 7 bases that match TRBD1. J gave up 0 bases and V 4 bases, and 4 bases lay outside the gene matches. Per germline, CDR1 SQVTM and CDR2 ANQGSEA. The CDR3 runs 14 residues. The CDR3 DNA is TGCAGCGTTGCGAAGGGACAGAGCACAGATACGCAGTATTTT. Translated, it gives CSVAKGQSTDTQYF.

This clonotype was seen only a few times. The chain uses TRBV29-1 and TRBJ2-7; D remains ambiguous. The germline V and J ends were trimmed by 4 bases and 3 bases, with 10 bases remaining between them. CDR3 size: 12 residues. Germline assignment: CDR1 SQVTM and CDR2 ANQGSEA. CDR3: CSVGGVLYEQYF. The CDR3 nucleotides are TGCAGCGTTGGCGGAGTCCTCTACGAGCAGTACTTC.

This clonotype was counted between two and nine times. The chain carries TRBV28 and TRBJ2-5, with D hard to call. CDR1 is MDHEN, CDR2 SYDVKM, per germline. With 5 bases removed from V and 10 bases from J, the gap between germline ends came to 14 bases. This CDR3 spans 12 amino acids. CDR3 DNA: TGTGCCAGCAGTCTCCGGACGTCGAGCCAGTACTTC. Translating it yields CASSLRTSSQYF.

This clonotype turned up a few times. CDR3 sequence (DNA): TGTGCCAGCAGCCAAGGCATAGGGTTGAGGATAACCACCGGGGAGCTGTTTTTT. It yields the protein CASSQGIGLRITTGELFF. The V gene is TRBV3-1, the J gene TRBJ2-2, with D unresolved. The germline gives CDR1 LGHDT, CDR2 YNNKEL (reference sequence). Between the trimmed V and J ends, which lost 1 base and 4 bases, there was a span of 19 bases. CDR3 length: 18 residues.

This clonotype was observed a handful of times. The CDR3 DNA follows: TGTGCCAGCAGTTTTACCGTGACAGGGGGAGCTTTCTTT. Protein product: CASSFTVTGGAFF. This chain uses TRBV6-5 with TRBJ1-1, with 9 bases identical to TRBD1. Germline CDR1 and CDR2: MNHEY and SVGAGI. This CDR3 is built from 13 residues. V lost 4 bases to trimming and J lost 10 bases; unmatched junction nucleotides: 7.

This clonotype was detected only a few times. The V and J genes are TRBV7-3 and TRBJ1-4; TRBD1 aligns across 9 bases. This CDR3 is built from 16 residues. Unmatched junction bases numbered 9, after V lost 5 bases and J lost 5 bases. CDR1 is SGHTA and CDR2 is FQGTGA in the germline V gene. The CDR3 bases are TGTGCCAGCAGCCAGAAGGGGACAGGGACGAATGAAAAACTGTTTTTT. The encoded protein is CASSQKGTGTNEKLFF. Drawing the rest from reference TRBV7-3 and TRBJ1-4, the complete variable domain is GAGVSQTPSNKVTEKGKYVELRCDPISGHTALYWYRQSLGQGPEFLIYFQGTGAADDSGLPNDRFFAVRPEGSVSTLKIQRTERGDSAVYLCASSQKGTGTNEKLFFGSGTQLSVL.

The rearrangement uses TRBV20-1 and TRBJ1-4, with TRBD1 matching over 8 bases. V trimming: 6 bases; J trimming: 8 bases; junction bases outside the gene matches: 17. This CDR3 has 16 amino acids. Germline CDR1 DFQATT, CDR2 SNEGSKA (reference sequence). CDR3 sequence (DNA): TGCAGTGCCCCCGGGGGTCAGGGGGCGAAAACGGAAAAACTGTTTTTT. Amino acid sequence: CSAPGGQGAKTEKLFF.

The chain is built from TRBV28 and TRBJ2-7, with 8 nucleotides matching TRBD2. The CDR3 extends over 14 amino acids. Germline CDR1 MDHEN, CDR2 SYDVKM. V lost 8 bases to trimming and J lost 4 bases; unmatched junction nucleotides: 10. The DNA of the CDR3 is TGTGCCAGCGCTCCCCAACTAGCGGATTACGAGCAGTACTTC. Its protein is CASAPQLADYEQYF.

This clonotype was picked up a small number of times. The CDR3 protein is CASSQDRGTGEYF. In DNA form, the CDR3 reads TGCGCCAGCAGCCAAGATAGGGGGACCGGGGAGTACTTC. The V call is TRBV4-1, the J call TRBJ2-7; D is possibly TRBD1 (6 bases). The CDR3 totals 13 residues. V was clipped by 0 bases and J by 11 bases, with 14 bases between them. In germline, CDR1 is MGHRA, CDR2 YSYEKL.

The J gene is TRBJ1-1, the V gene TRBV10-3; D unresolved. With 10 bases removed from V and 0 bases from J, the gap between germline ends came to 15 bases. The CDR3 loop spans 14 amino acids. Germline lookup yields CDR1 ENHRY and CDR2 SYGVKD. The CDR3 DNA sequence: TGTGCCACCAAGAGAGCCGAAGTGAACACTGAAGCTTTCTTT. It translates to CATKRAEVNTEAFF.

This clonotype was seen a handful of times. The chain combines TRBV18 with TRBJ1-4; possible D gene TRBD1, 6 bases. V was pared by 8 bases and J by 5 bases, with 15 bases between. This CDR3 spans 14 amino acids. Germline V CDR1 and CDR2: KGHSH, LQKENI. The CDR3 protein is CASTRQAENEKLFF. CDR3 nucleotides: TGTGCCAGCACCAGACAGGCAGAAAATGAAAAACTGTTTTTT.

DNA for the CDR3: TGTGCCAGCAGCTTGTATCGGATGGCGACTAGCGCAAACTACGAGCAGTACTTC. It codes for CASSLYRMATSANYEQYF. This chain uses TRBV5-6 with TRBJ2-7, with 8 positions matching TRBD2. This CDR3 spans 18 amino acids. V lost 1 base to trimming and J lost 3 bases; unmatched junction nucleotides: 15. Per the germline V gene, CDR1 is SGHDT and CDR2 is YYEEEE.

The rearrangement links TRBV20-1 to TRBJ1-2; the D is unclear. The germline V gene encodes CDR1 DFQATT and CDR2 SNEGSKA (reference sequence). Between the trimmed V and J ends, which lost 6 bases and 5 bases, there was a span of 13 bases. The CDR3 covers 12 residues. The CDR3 loop reads CSAGRYGYGYTF. CDR3 bases: TGCAGTGCCGGACGGTATGGGTATGGCTACACCTTC.

There are a few counts of this clonotype. The chain combines TRBV7-3 with TRBJ2-3, with 7 nucleotides matching TRBD2. The J segment lost 0 bases and the V segment lost 0 bases, leaving 3 bases of the junction unmatched. Germline CDR1 SGHTA, CDR2 FQGTGA. This CDR3 is built from 16 residues. The DNA of the CDR3 is TGTGCCAGCAGCTTAACCGGGACTACTAGCACAGATACGCAGTATTTT. It translates to CASSLTGTTSTDTQYF.

V gene TRBV6-2 or TRBV6-3 combines with J gene TRBJ2-7; the match to TRBD2 covers 10 bases. Trimming cost V 6 bases and J 3 bases; bases outside gene matches: 8. The CDR3 length is 15 residues. Germline V gene sequence: CDR1 MNHEY, CDR2 SVGEGT. The CDR3 DNA follows: TGTGCCAGCAGACCCTATAGCGGGGGGTACTACGAGCAGTACGTC. Protein: CASRPYSGGYYEQYV.

This clonotype was counted ten times or more. The chain links TRBV20-1 to TRBJ1-2; 11 bases map to TRBD1. Per germline, CDR1 DFQATT and CDR2 SNEGSKA (reference sequence). The CDR3 totals 15 residues. With V trimmed by 0 bases and J by 5 bases, 5 bases remained unmatched. The chain's CDR3 is CSARDGTGGRYGYTF. In DNA form, the CDR3 reads TGCAGTGCTAGAGATGGGACAGGGGGTAGATATGGCTACACCTTC.

This clonotype has only a few counts. The DNA for the CDR3 is TGTGCTAGTGGTATAGCCGGGACAGGGGGCTGCGAGCAGTACGTC. Translation gives CASGIAGTGGCEQYV. The chain combines TRBV12-5 with TRBJ2-7, with 12 bases identical to TRBD1. J gave up 6 bases and V 5 bases, and 8 bases lay outside the gene matches. The CDR3 contains 15 residues. CDR1 and CDR2 (germline): LGHNT, FRNRAP.

This clonotype has at least ten counts. The chain joins TRBV20-1 to TRBJ2-7, with D perhaps matching TRBD2 (6 bases). V lost 6 bases to trimming and J lost 5 bases, with 17 bases between them. This CDR3 contains 13 residues. CDR1 and CDR2 (germline): DFQATT, SNEGSKA (reference sequence). Here the CDR3 reads CSAYPGVGDEQYF. The CDR3 coding sequence is TGCAGTGCCTACCCGGGGGTAGGCGACGAGCAGTACTTC.

V is TRBV6-2 or TRBV6-3 and J is TRBJ2-2, with a weak D call TRBD1 (6 bases). V shed 0 bases and J shed 3 bases, with 14 bases lying between them. There are 17 residues in the CDR3. CDR1 and CDR2 (germline): MNHEY, SVGEGT. As DNA, the CDR3 is TGTGCCAGCAGTTACTCGATGGGGGCGCGGGACACCGGGGAGCTGTTTTTT. Its translation: CASSYSMGARDTGELFF.

This clonotype came up a few times. The chain combines TRBV10-3 with TRBJ2-1; TRBD2 is a possible D gene (7 bases). The CDR3 length is 12 residues. The V and J ends lost 8 bases and 6 bases respectively, with 11 bases between them. Germline lookup yields CDR1 ENHRY and CDR2 SYGVKD. In DNA, the CDR3 is TGTGCCATCGGGGGGGCTATCAATGAGCAGTTCTTC. It specifies CAIGGAINEQFF.

The CDR3 DNA follows: TGTGCCAGCAGTTGGGAAGGGATAATCACAGATACGCAGTATTTT. Translating gives CASSWEGIITDTQYF. The chain is built from TRBV2 and TRBJ2-3; D is ambiguous. From germline, CDR1 is SNHLY and CDR2 FYNNEI. V was pared by 5 bases and J by 2 bases, with 14 bases between. The CDR3 has 15 amino acids. The full variable domain, rest sourced from reference TRBV2 and TRBJ2-3, is EPEVTQTPSHQVTQMGQEVILRCVPISNHLYFYWYRQILGQKVEFLVSFYNNEISEKSEIFDDQFSVERPDGSNFTLKIRSTKLEDSAMYFCASSWEGIITDTQYFGPGTRLTVL.

This clonotype was found many times. V and J are TRBV6-4 and TRBJ2-2; 11 nucleotides line up with TRBD2. The germline gives CDR1 MRHNA, CDR2 SNTAGT. The CDR3 spans 15 residues. V shed 8 bases, J shed 7 bases, and the junction held 9 bases outside the gene matches. Written as DNA, the CDR3 is TGTGCCAGCGGGAAAGGACTAGCGGGCTTCGGGGAGCTGTTTTTT. This codes for CASGKGLAGFGELFF.

This clonotype turned up a few times. This chain uses TRBV12-3 or TRBV12-4 with TRBJ2-7; TRBD2 aligns across 7 bases. V dropped 5 bases and J dropped 4; count of bases not matched to a gene: 14. This CDR3 contains 16 residues. CDR3 region: CASSPSVGGGRYEQYF. In nucleotides, the CDR3 is TGTGCCAGCAGTCCCTCCGTGGGGGGAGGGCGGTACGAGCAGTACTTC.

The CDR3 bases are TGCAGTGCTAGGAGGGGAAATGCCTACAATGAGCAGTTCTTC. It encodes CSARRGNAYNEQFF. The chain couples TRBV20-1 to TRBJ2-1; D is perhaps TRBD1 or TRBD2 (5 bases each). From germline, CDR1 is DFQATT and CDR2 SNEGSKA (reference sequence). The CDR3 sequence is 14 residues long. V shed 3 bases and J shed 2 bases, with 11 bases lying between them.